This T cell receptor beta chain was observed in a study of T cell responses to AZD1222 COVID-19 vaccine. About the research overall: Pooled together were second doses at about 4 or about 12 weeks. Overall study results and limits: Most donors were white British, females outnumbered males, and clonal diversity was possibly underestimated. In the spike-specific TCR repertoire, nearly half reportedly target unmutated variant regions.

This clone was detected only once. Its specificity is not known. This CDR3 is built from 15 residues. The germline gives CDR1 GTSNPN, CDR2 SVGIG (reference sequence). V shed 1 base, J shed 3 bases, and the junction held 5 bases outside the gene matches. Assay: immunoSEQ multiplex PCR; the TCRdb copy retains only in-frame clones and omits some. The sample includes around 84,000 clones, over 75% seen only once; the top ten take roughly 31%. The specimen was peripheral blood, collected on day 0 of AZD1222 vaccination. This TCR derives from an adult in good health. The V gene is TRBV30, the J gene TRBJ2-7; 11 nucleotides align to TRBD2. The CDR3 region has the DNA TGTGCCTGGAGTGGGACTAGCGGGCGGATCTACGAGCAGTACTTC. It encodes CAWSGTSGRIYEQYF.